What follows are 19 T cell receptor beta chains derived from one specimen sequenced in a study of T-cell reconstitution after alpha-beta-depleted transplantation in children. What these receptors recognize is not known. General study findings and limits: Counts and diversity of T cells one year after transplant came mostly from newly produced T cells.

For TCRbeta, the library was prepared with unique molecular identifiers. Via MiXCR, TCRdb re-called the PCR reads, giving one row per CDR3 protein. The sample contains a few hundred thousand distinct CDR3 sequences, less than 9.5% of which appear only once. Sample: peripheral blood, taken 360 days after TCRalphabeta/CD19-depleted stem cell transplant. Receptor source: a female patient aged 2-9 years who had a stem cell transplant for Fanconi anemia, so the T cells may come from the graft donor.

This clonotype was observed many times. J is TRBJ2-1 and V is TRBV29-1; D remains ambiguous. Germline CDR1 reads SQVTM; CDR2 reads ANQGSEA. Between the trimmed V and J ends, which lost 6 bases and 7 bases, there was a span of 10 bases. This CDR3 has 11 residues. CDR3 sequence: CSVLQMNEQFF. DNA for the CDR3: TGCAGCGTCCTCCAGATGAATGAGCAGTTCTTC.

This clonotype was recorded at least ten times. The V gene is TRBV6-5, the J gene TRBJ1-2; no clear D gene. V shed 4 bases and J shed 5 bases, with 8 bases lying between them. Germline lookup yields CDR1 MNHEY and CDR2 SVGAGI. The CDR3 length is 12 residues. CDR3 in DNA: TGTGCCAGCAGTTCGACCGAGTATGGCTACACCTTC. Protein product: CASSSTEYGYTF.

The V gene is TRBV6-5, the J gene TRBJ1-1; D is possibly TRBD1 (5 bases). Trimming took off 2 bases at V and 4 bases at J, with 11 bases between the two ends. This CDR3 contains 14 residues. CDR1 and CDR2 from the germline V gene are MNHEY and SVGAGI. CDR3 DNA: TGTGCCAGCAGTTACGGGGGGTACGGCACTGAAGCTTTCTTT. It is translated as CASSYGGYGTEAFF.

This clonotype was seen many times. This sequence joins TRBV4-2 and TRBJ2-5, with TRBD2 identical over 7 bases. The germline CDR1 and CDR2 sequences are LGHNA and YNFKEQ. The trim removed 0 bases at V and 8 bases at J, leaving 6 bases unmatched. This CDR3 comprises 14 residues. CDR3 amino acids: CASSQDLRGYTQYF. The CDR3 nucleotides are TGTGCCAGCAGCCAAGATCTGCGGGGGTATACCCAGTACTTC.

This clonotype was observed at least ten times. The genes are TRBV11-2 and TRBJ2-3, with D perhaps being TRBD1 or TRBD2 (5 bases each). Germline V gene data show CDR1 as SGHAT and CDR2 as FQNNGV. V dropped 4 bases and J dropped 2 bases, with 13 bases sitting between them. The CDR3 sequence is 15 residues long. CDR3 region: CASSWHWGNTDTQYF. For the CDR3, the DNA is TGTGCCAGCAGCTGGCACTGGGGGAACACAGATACGCAGTATTTT.

To note about this clonotype: A much larger clone is a single base away; this may be a read error. The chain links TRBV6-5 to TRBJ2-1; D perhaps matches TRBD2 (5 bases). CDR1 MNHEY and CDR2 SVGAGI come from the germline V gene. This CDR3 is 15 amino acids long. Trimming cost V 1 base and J 5 bases, with 12 bases left between them. CDR3 protein: CASSYLTTKNNEQFF. DNA of the CDR3: TGTGCCAGCAGTTACTTGACGACTAAGAACAATGAGCAGTTCTTC.

This clonotype was counted ten times or more. The CDR3 DNA sequence: TGCAGTGCAAAGTTGACGTCAGATACGCAGTATTTT. It encodes CSAKLTSDTQYF. The chain employs TRBV20-1 and TRBJ2-3; no clear D gene. This CDR3 comprises 12 residues. In germline, CDR1 is DFQATT, CDR2 SNEGSKA (reference sequence). Trimming left V 6 bases short and J 4 bases short, with 11 bases between.

This clonotype was picked up many times. The chain is built from TRBV20-1 and TRBJ2-5, with a tentative D call TRBD1 (6 bases). Germline assignment: CDR1 DFQATT and CDR2 SNEGSKA (reference sequence). V was cut by 0 bases and J by 0 bases, with 11 bases left in between. The CDR3 is 15 residues long. This chain's CDR3 is CSAREFRTDQETQYF. The CDR3 coding sequence is TGCAGTGCTAGAGAATTTCGGACAGACCAAGAGACCCAGTACTTC.

This chain joins TRBV11-1 and TRBJ1-2; D not resolved. Trimming pared 5 bases from V and 5 bases from J, leaving 27 bases between. The CDR3 is made up of 18 amino acids. From germline, CDR1 is SGHAT and CDR2 FQDESV (reference sequence). The CDR3 nucleotides are TGTGCCAGCAGCCCTCTCGGGTCCAGGCAAGGACTCTCTTATGGCTACACCTTC. Translating gives CASSPLGSRQGLSYGYTF.

This clonotype was recorded at least ten times. CDR3 nucleotides: TGTGCCATCCGTAGTGGCAAGGCGAACACCGGGGAGCTGTTTTTT. This sequence encodes CAIRSGKANTGELFF. The chain couples TRBV7-9 to TRBJ2-2, with D hard to call. This CDR3 is 15 amino acids long. V lost 10 bases to trimming and J lost 0 bases, with 15 bases between them. The germline V gene encodes CDR1 SEHNR and CDR2 FQNEAQ (reference sequence).

This clonotype has just a few counts. The J gene is TRBJ2-5, the V gene TRBV10-3; 14 bases agree with TRBD2. V was clipped by 4 bases and J by 5 bases; unmatched bases: 12. The CDR3 has 18 amino acids. Germline V gives CDR1 ENHRY, CDR2 SYGVKD. The CDR3: CAISATHTGTSGSETQYF. CDR3 bases: TGTGCCATCAGTGCTACCCATACAGGGACTAGCGGGAGTGAGACCCAGTACTTC.

This clonotype was observed many times. The rearrangement links TRBV5-1 to TRBJ2-5; TRBD1 agrees at 7 bases. The CDR3 length is 16 residues. CDR1 is SGHRS, CDR2 YFSETQ, per germline. Trimming cost V 3 bases and J 5 bases; bases outside gene matches: 13. The CDR3 bases are TGCGCCAGCAGCTCCGGCAATACAGGGGTGGAGGAGACCCAGTACTTC. Its translation is CASSSGNTGVEETQYF.

The table lists this clonotype with many counts. The chain couples TRBV5-1 to TRBJ2-5; D is perhaps TRBD1 (6 bases). Germline CDR1 SGHRS, CDR2 YFSETQ. V lost 2 bases to trimming and J lost 4 bases, with 21 bases between them. The CDR3 covers 17 residues. DNA for the CDR3: TGCGCCAGCAGCTTTTGGCATCAGGGGAATCTACGAGAGACCCAGTACTTC. It yields the protein CASSFWHQGNLRETQYF.

The chain combines TRBV5-6 with TRBJ1-2; D ambiguous. The germline V and J ends were trimmed by 1 base and 6 bases, with 13 bases remaining between them. Germline CDR1 reads SGHDT; CDR2 reads YYEEEE. The CDR3 contains 14 residues. This CDR3 reads CASSLTMRGDGYTF. The CDR3 nucleotides read TGTGCCAGCAGCTTGACGATGCGGGGAGATGGCTACACCTTC.

This clonotype was observed many times. This chain connects TRBV28 to TRBJ2-5, with D perhaps matching TRBD2 (5 bases). From germline, CDR1 is MDHEN and CDR2 SYDVKM. The CDR3 has 15 amino acids. Trimming stripped 1 base from V and 0 bases from J, with 9 bases between. The CDR3 loop reads CASSLYGNNQETQYF. DNA for the CDR3: TGTGCCAGCAGTTTATACGGGAACAACCAAGAGACCCAGTACTTC.

The chain recombines TRBV12-3 or TRBV12-4 with TRBJ1-1; 8 bases fit TRBD1. The CDR3 has 17 residues. J was trimmed by 0 bases and V by 7 bases; bases with no gene match: 13. The CDR3 DNA reads as TGTGCCAGCACCTCCTTGCGACAGGGGCGTATGAACACTGAAGCTTTCTTT. Its protein is CASTSLRQGRMNTEAFF.

This clonotype was detected a few times. The rearrangement joins TRBV30 to TRBJ1-4; D call uncertain. Germline V gene data show CDR1 as GTSNPN and CDR2 as SVGIG (reference sequence). CDR3 length: 13 residues. Between the trimmed V and J ends, which lost 3 bases and 8 bases, there was a span of 13 bases. CDR3 sequence reads: CAWRGGKDEKLFF. CDR3 nucleotide sequence: TGTGCCTGGAGAGGCGGTAAGGACGAAAAACTGTTTTTT. Using reference TRBV30 and TRBJ1-4 for the parts outside the CDR3, the full variable domain is SQTIHQWPATLVQPVGSPLSLECTVEGTSNPNLYWYRQAAGRGLQLLFYSVGIGQISSEVPQNLSASRPQDRQFILSSKKLLLSDSGFYLCAWRGGKDEKLFFGSGTQLSVL.

This clonotype was observed at least ten times. J is TRBJ1-5 and V is TRBV3-1; D gene ambiguous. The length of the CDR3 is 14 residues. Germline assignment: CDR1 LGHDT and CDR2 YNNKEL (reference sequence). Trimming removed 0 bases at V and 4 bases at J, with 7 bases between. The CDR3 reads CASSQDVENQPQHF. The CDR3 DNA reads TGTGCCAGCAGCCAAGATGTGGAAAATCAGCCCCAGCATTTT.

The chain is built from TRBV5-1 and TRBJ2-1, with unresolved D. CDR3 length: 17 amino acids. V was clipped by 4 bases and J by 2 bases, with 19 bases between them. Germline CDR1 reads SGHRS; CDR2 reads YFSETQ. The chain's CDR3 is CASSPRTGPWTYNEQFF. The CDR3 region has the DNA TGCGCCAGCAGCCCCAGGACGGGTCCTTGGACCTACAATGAGCAGTTCTTC.